Below, 14 T cell receptor beta chains from the same sample are listed, as sequenced in a study of CD8 T cells in ankylosing spondylitis. MiXCR, run by TCRdb on the 5' RACE reads, gives a single entry per CDR3 protein. The data show tens of thousands of distinct CDR3 sequences, with approximately 5% seen just once and over 2% held by the top ten. Sequencing was done on a sample of blood, either unsorted or a sorted T cell fraction (not recorded which). Receptors were obtained from a male donor with ankylosing spondylitis or in good health (not recorded which).

This clonotype was recorded many times. The chain carries TRBV5-1 and TRBJ2-2; tentative D call: TRBD1 (6 bases). Germline-derived CDR1 and CDR2 are SGHRS and YFSETQ. Trimming left V 1 base short and J 6 bases short, with 16 bases between. This CDR3 contains 16 residues. DNA for the CDR3: TGCGCCAGCAGCTTGTCACAGGGACGAAGGGCCGGGGAGCTGTTTTTT. Translating gives CASSLSQGRRAGELFF.

Many counts were recorded for this clonotype. CDR3 coding DNA: TGCAGCGTTGGAAAGGGAAACTATGGCTACACCTTC. Its translation is CSVGKGNYGYTF. The chain joins TRBV29-1 to TRBJ1-2; D is ambiguous. Germline V gene lookup returns CDR1 SQVTM and CDR2 ANQGSEA. V was shortened by 4 bases and J by 2 bases, with 8 bases between the two germline ends. This CDR3 has 12 residues. The whole variable domain, remainder taken from reference TRBV29-1 and TRBJ1-2, is SAVISQKPSRDICQRGTSLTIQCQVDSQVTMMFWYRQQPGQSLTLIATANQGSEATYESGFVIDKFPISRPNLTFSTLTVSNMSPEDSSIYLCSVGKGNYGYTFGSGTRLTVV.

The chain uses TRBV6-5 and TRBJ1-5; D remains unclear. Germline V lookup: CDR1 MNHEY, CDR2 SVGAGI. The CDR3 loop spans 15 amino acids. Trimming pared 0 bases from V and 7 bases from J, leaving 13 bases between. The CDR3 sequence: CASSYSGQDGQPQHF. CDR3 in DNA: TGTGCCAGCAGTTACTCGGGCCAGGACGGGCAGCCCCAGCATTTT.

The sample holds many counts of this clonotype. This chain links TRBV24-1 with TRBJ2-2, with D possibly TRBD1 on 6 matching bases. CDR3 length: 14 amino acids. CDR1 is KGHDR, CDR2 SFDVKD, per germline. Trimming cost V 3 bases and J 4 bases, with 8 bases left between them. CDR3 in DNA: TGTGCCACCAGTGATCTAGGGGGCACCGGGGAGCTGTTTTTT. The encoded protein is CATSDLGGTGELFF.

This clonotype was recorded many times. The rearrangement joins TRBV5-1 to TRBJ1-5; 7 positions match TRBD1. The V and J ends lost 1 base and 1 base, in that order; junction bases with no gene match: 5. The germline V gene has CDR1 SGHRS and CDR2 YFSETQ. The CDR3 is made up of 16 amino acids. The chain's CDR3 is CASSLRGHGSNQPQHF. In DNA form, the CDR3 reads TGCGCCAGCAGCTTGAGGGGGCATGGGAGCAATCAGCCCCAGCATTTT.

In this sample, this clonotype turned up many times. V is TRBV20-1 and J is TRBJ2-1; tentatively, D is TRBD2 (6 bases). CDR1 and CDR2 (germline): DFQATT, SNEGSKA (reference sequence). This CDR3 has 13 residues. The V and J ends lost 5 bases and 13 bases respectively, with 21 bases between them. In nucleotides, the CDR3 is TGCAGTGCTCGCGAGTCGGGGCGGGGTCACCAGTTCTTC. The encoded protein is CSARESGRGHQFF.

The rearrangement uses TRBV10-3 and TRBJ2-2; D is perhaps TRBD1 (5 bases). Trimming left V 6 bases short and J 4 bases short, with 9 bases between. Germline CDR1 and CDR2: ENHRY and SYGVKD. The CDR3 is 13 residues long. The CDR3 bases are TGTGCCATCAGCCAGGGATCCACCGGGGAGCTGTTTTTT. It yields the protein CAISQGSTGELFF.

This clonotype was observed at least ten times. J is TRBJ2-7 and V is TRBV7-9, with D perhaps TRBD1 (6 bases). The CDR3 runs 16 residues. The V gene lost 1 base and the J gene lost 2 bases, with 15 bases spanning the gap. The germline gives CDR1 SEHNR, CDR2 FQNEAQ (reference sequence). CDR3 amino acids: CASSLGSAGATYEQYF. DNA of the CDR3: TGTGCCAGCAGCTTAGGTTCGGCAGGGGCGACCTACGAGCAGTACTTC.

Concerning this clonotype: This sequence may be a read error, since a much larger clone differs from it by one base. The chain has TRBV7-9 and TRBJ1-1; no clear D gene. CDR3 size: 13 residues. Germline values: CDR1 SEHNR, CDR2 FQNEAQ (reference sequence). The CDR3, as DNA: TGTGCCGGCAGACTGCCCGAGAACACTGAAGCTTTCTTT. Translating gives CAGRLPENTEAFF.

This clonotype showed up many times. The chain joins TRBV30 to TRBJ1-6; TRBD1 matches at 8 bases. The CDR3 runs 12 residues. Germline assignment: CDR1 GTSNPN and CDR2 SVGIG (reference sequence). After removal of 5 bases from V and 7 bases from J, the junction contained 1 base not matched to a gene. CDR3 protein: CAWGTGNSPLHF. The CDR3 coding sequence is TGTGCCTGGGGGACAGGAAATTCACCCCTCCACTTT.

This clonotype was counted many times. This chain links TRBV20-1 with TRBJ2-2, with D perhaps matching TRBD1 or TRBD2 (5 bases each). The V and J ends lost 5 bases and 2 bases respectively, with 9 bases between them. This CDR3 comprises 13 residues. Per germline, CDR1 DFQATT and CDR2 SNEGSKA (reference sequence). Here the CDR3 reads CSAPGRNTGELFF. CDR3 sequence (DNA): TGCAGTGCTCCGGGGCGAAACACCGGGGAGCTGTTTTTT.

This clonotype was counted many times. The chain carries TRBV5-1 and TRBJ2-5; TRBD1 agrees at 8 bases. V was pared by 5 bases and J by 5 bases, with 5 bases of the junction left unmatched. CDR3 length equals 13 residues. The germline CDR1 and CDR2 sequences are SGHRS and YFSETQ. The DNA for the CDR3 is TGCGCCAGCAGTACCCAGGGGGCGGAGACCCAGTACTTC. Residues: CASSTQGAETQYF.

This clonotype was detected many times. The chain joins TRBV28 to TRBJ2-6, with a possible D match to TRBD2 (5 bases). V was clipped by 1 base and J by 0 bases, with 7 bases between them. CDR3 size: 16 residues. Germline V CDR1 and CDR2: MDHEN, SYDVKM. The CDR3 loop reads CASSLFGVSGANVLTF. The CDR3 DNA reads TGTGCCAGCAGTTTATTCGGGGTCTCTGGGGCCAACGTCCTGACTTTC.

Many counts were recorded for this clonotype. J is TRBJ2-1 and V is TRBV7-9; 7 bases agree with TRBD1. The CDR3 runs 14 residues. CDR1 and CDR2 from the germline V gene are SEHNR and FQNEAQ (reference sequence). V trimming: 6 bases; J trimming: 4 bases; junction bases outside the gene matches: 6. CDR3 sequence reads: CASRSGTEYNEQFF. The CDR3 DNA reads TGTGCCAGCAGATCCGGGACAGAATACAATGAGCAGTTCTTC.